Sequencing of this T cell receptor (beta chain) was carried out in a study of somatic mutations in cytotoxic T cells in rheumatoid arthritis. The protocol was immunoSEQ multiplex PCR, while the TCRdb copy is restricted to in-frame clones and leaves out a portion. The profile shows around 20,000 clones, about 85% of them singletons. Germline V CDR1 and CDR2: LGHNA, YNFKEQ. The CDR3 runs 15 residues. Findings and limits, study-wide: The antigen targets of the expanded CD8+ clones lacked identification.

With respect to this clone: Antigen specificity is unknown. A read error may produce the germline difference seen at one junction end. This sample includes further DNA sequences coding for the same CDR3.

The chain recombines TRBV4-2 with TRBJ1-5; 7 positions match TRBD1. The receptor comes from a man between 18 and 35 years old with rheumatoid arthritis. Sequencing input: CD8+ T cells sorted from blood. CDR3 region: CASSQETGSNQPQHF. CDR3 DNA sequence: TGTGCCAGCAGCCAAGAGACAGGGAGCAACCAGCCCCAGCATTTT.